The T cell receptor beta chain described here comes from a study of response to subunit inactivated influenza vaccine. General observations from the study: With each seasonal influenza vaccination, the authors suggested, few new T cells are recruited.

From the RT-PCR reads, TCRdb called clonotypes with MiXCR, one entry per CDR3 protein. This sample yields approximately 530,000 distinct CDR3 sequences, of which approximately 7.2% are seen a single time; 10% to 15% belongs to the top ten. This clonotype was counted between two and nine times. Its antigen is currently unknown. This CDR3 comprises 18 residues. V shed 4 bases, J shed 4 bases, and the junction held 11 bases outside the gene matches. Germline assignment: CDR1 SGHVS and CDR2 FNYEAQ. The clonotype originates from a man between 50 and 69 years old who received an inactivated influenza vaccine. The sample in question was PBMCs from blood, obtained less than 30 months after vaccination. This chain joins TRBV7-6 and TRBJ2-3, with TRBD2 matching 13 bases. The CDR3 here is CASSSTRGLAGVADTQYF. CDR3 DNA: TGTGCCAGCAGCTCTACCCGCGGACTAGCGGGAGTTGCAGATACGCAGTATTTT.